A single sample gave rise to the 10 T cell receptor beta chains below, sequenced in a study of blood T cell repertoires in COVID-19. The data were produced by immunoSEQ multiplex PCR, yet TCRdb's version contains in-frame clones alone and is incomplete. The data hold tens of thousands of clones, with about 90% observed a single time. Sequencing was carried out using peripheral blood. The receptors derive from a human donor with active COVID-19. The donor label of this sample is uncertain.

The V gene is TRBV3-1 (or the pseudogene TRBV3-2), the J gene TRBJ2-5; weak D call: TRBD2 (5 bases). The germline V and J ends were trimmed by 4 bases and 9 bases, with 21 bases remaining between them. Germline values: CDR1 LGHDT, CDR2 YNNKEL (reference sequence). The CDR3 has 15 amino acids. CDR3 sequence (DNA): TGTGCCAGCAGCCCCAACGCCCAACCCGGGATGGCCCAGTACTTC. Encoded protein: CASSPNAQPGMAQYF.

In DNA, the CDR3 is TGTGCCAGCAGCTTAGAAGGGGGCCAAACCTACGAGCAGTACTTC. Encoded protein: CASSLEGGQTYEQYF. The V call is TRBV7-9, the J call TRBJ2-7; TRBD1 matches at 7 bases. Per the germline V gene, CDR1 is SEHNR and CDR2 is FQNEAQ (reference sequence). V shed 1 base, J shed 2 bases, and the junction held 5 bases outside the gene matches. The CDR3 extends over 15 amino acids.

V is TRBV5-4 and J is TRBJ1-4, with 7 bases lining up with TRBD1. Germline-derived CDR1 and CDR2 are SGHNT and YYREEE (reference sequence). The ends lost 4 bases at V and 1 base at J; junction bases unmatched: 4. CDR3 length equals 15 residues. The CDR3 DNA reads TGTGCCAGCAGCCCTCGACAGGGAACTAATGAAAAACTGTTTTTT. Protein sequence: CASSPRQGTNEKLFF.

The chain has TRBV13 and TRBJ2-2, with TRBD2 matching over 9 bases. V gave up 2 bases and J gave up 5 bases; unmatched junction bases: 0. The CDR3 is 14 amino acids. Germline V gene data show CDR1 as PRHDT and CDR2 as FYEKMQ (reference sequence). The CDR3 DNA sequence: TGTGCCAGCAGCTTACTAGCGGGGACCGGGGAGCTGTTTTTT. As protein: CASSLLAGTGELFF.

CDR3 amino acids: CAWKQGESPTYGYTF. CDR3 DNA: TGTGCCTGGAAACAGGGGGAGTCACCCACTTATGGCTACACCTTC. V and J are TRBV30 and TRBJ1-2, with 8 bases fitting TRBD1. Germline CDR1 and CDR2: GTSNPN and SVGIG (reference sequence). Trimming at V came to 4 bases and at J to 5 bases, leaving 12 bases not matched to a gene. The CDR3 runs to 15 residues.

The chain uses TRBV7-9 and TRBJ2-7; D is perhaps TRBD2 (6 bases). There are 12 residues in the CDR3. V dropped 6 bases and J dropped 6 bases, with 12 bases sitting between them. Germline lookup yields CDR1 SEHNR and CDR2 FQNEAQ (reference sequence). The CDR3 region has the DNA TGTGCCAGCAGTCGGGGAGGCCCCGAGCAGTACTTC. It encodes CASSRGGPEQYF.

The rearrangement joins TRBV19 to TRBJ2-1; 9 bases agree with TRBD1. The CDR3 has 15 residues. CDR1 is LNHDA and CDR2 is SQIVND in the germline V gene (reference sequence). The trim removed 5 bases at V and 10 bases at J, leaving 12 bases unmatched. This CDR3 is CASSLDRGPTSEQFF. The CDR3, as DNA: TGTGCCAGTAGTCTGGACAGGGGACCCACCAGCGAGCAGTTCTTC.

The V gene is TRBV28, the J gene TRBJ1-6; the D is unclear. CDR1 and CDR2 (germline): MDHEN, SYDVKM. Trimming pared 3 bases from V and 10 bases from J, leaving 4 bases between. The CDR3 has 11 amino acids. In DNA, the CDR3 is TGTGCCAGCAGTTTCCAATCACCCCTCCACTTT. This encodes CASSFQSPLHF.

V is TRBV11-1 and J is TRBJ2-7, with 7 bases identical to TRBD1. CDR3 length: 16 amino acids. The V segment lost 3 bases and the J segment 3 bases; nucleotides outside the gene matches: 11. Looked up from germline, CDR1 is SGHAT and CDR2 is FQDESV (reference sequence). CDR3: CASSLATGQLFYEQYF. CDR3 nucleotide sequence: TGTGCCAGCAGCTTGGCGACAGGGCAACTTTTCTACGAGCAGTACTTC.

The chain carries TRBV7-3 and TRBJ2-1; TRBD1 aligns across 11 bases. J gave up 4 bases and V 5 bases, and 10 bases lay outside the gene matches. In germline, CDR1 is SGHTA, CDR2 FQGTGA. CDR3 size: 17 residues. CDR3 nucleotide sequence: TGTGCCAGCAGCCCGGGACAGGGGGGCGGTAATTACAATGAGCAGTTCTTC. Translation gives CASSPGQGGGNYNEQFF. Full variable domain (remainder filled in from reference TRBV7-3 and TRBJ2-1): GAGVSQTPSNKVTEKGKYVELRCDPISGHTALYWYRQSLGQGPEFLIYFQGTGAADDSGLPNDRFFAVRPEGSVSTLKIQRTERGDSAVYLCASSPGQGGGNYNEQFFGPGTRLTVL.